Presented here are 21 T cell receptor beta chains from one specimen sequenced in a study of T cells in Graves' hyperthyroidism and ophthalmopathy. Using RNA transcripts as the source, TCR beta CDR3 regions were amplified. With the HTBI primer set, the TCR CDR3 went through a first round of RT-PCR. TCRdb re-analysed the multiplex PCR reads in MiXCR, keeping a single row per CDR3 protein. The sample includes fewer than 600,000 distinct CDR3 sequences, 12% to 15% of them seen just once. Sequenced: blood. The source is a middle-aged woman with Graves' hyperthyroidism.

At least ten counts were recorded for this clonotype. The chain combines TRBV6-1 with TRBJ1-2, with D perhaps matching TRBD1 (5 bases). V was cut by 1 base and J by 7 bases, with 13 bases left in between. The V gene's germline CDR1 is MNHNS and CDR2 SASEGT. The CDR3 spans 14 residues. The CDR3 here is CASSEGPGWGGYTF. The CDR3 coding sequence is TGTGCCAGCAGTGAAGGTCCAGGGTGGGGTGGCTACACCTTC.

This clonotype appeared many times. The chain employs TRBV20-1 and TRBJ1-1; D uncertain. The CDR3 length is 16 residues. Germline CDR1 reads DFQATT; CDR2 reads SNEGSKA (reference sequence). V lost 0 bases and J 0 bases, leaving 14 bases between the germline ends. Here the CDR3 reads CSARDWAGPMNTEAFF. CDR3 DNA: TGCAGTGCTAGAGATTGGGCAGGACCCATGAACACTGAAGCTTTCTTT.

This clonotype was seen ten or more times. The J gene is TRBJ2-3, the V gene TRBV3-1, with TRBD2 identical over 10 bases. This CDR3 has 16 amino acids. Germline V gene lookup returns CDR1 LGHDT and CDR2 YNNKEL (reference sequence). With V trimmed by 5 bases and J by 1 base, 6 bases remained unmatched. The CDR3 spells CASSNPGTSGTDTQYF. CDR3 sequence (DNA): TGTGCCAGCAGCAACCCCGGGACTAGCGGCACAGATACGCAGTATTTT.

This clonotype was counted between two and nine times. The chain couples TRBV6-2 or TRBV6-3 to TRBJ2-2; no clear D. Trimming pared 8 bases from V and 9 bases from J, leaving 10 bases between. Germline V CDR1 and CDR2: MNHEY, SVGEGT. The CDR3 sequence is 11 residues long. The CDR3 sequence: CASRSQRELFF. The DNA of the CDR3 is TGTGCCAGCCGTTCTCAACGGGAGCTGTTTTTT.

The chain recombines TRBV5-1 with TRBJ2-7; tentatively, D is TRBD2 (6 bases). This CDR3 comprises 14 residues. With 0 bases removed from V and 4 bases from J, the gap between germline ends came to 11 bases. Germline V gives CDR1 SGHRS, CDR2 YFSETQ. In DNA form, the CDR3 reads TGCGCCAGCAGCTTGGTGGGACTTATGTACGAGCAGTACTTC. The encoded protein is CASSLVGLMYEQYF.

This clonotype was observed at least ten times. This CDR3 is CASSFTNTEAFF. Written as DNA, the CDR3 is TGTGCCAGCAGCTTCACGAACACTGAAGCTTTCTTT. This sequence joins TRBV11-3 and TRBJ1-1; no clear D gene. The CDR3 has 12 residues. The V gene lost 3 bases and the J gene lost 1 base, with 3 bases spanning the gap. Germline V CDR1 and CDR2: SGHNT, YENEEA. The full variable domain, completed using reference TRBV11-3 and TRBJ1-1, is EAGVVQSPRYKIIEKKQPVAFWCNPISGHNTLYWYLQNLGQGPELLIRYENEEAVDDSQLPKDRFSAERLKGVDSTLKIQPAELGDSAVYLCASSFTNTEAFFGQGTRLTVV.

This clonotype was detected many times. V usage is TRBV28 and J usage is TRBJ2-7; no definite D call. Germline lookup yields CDR1 MDHEN and CDR2 SYDVKM. V shed 3 bases and J shed 1 base, with 13 bases lying between them. This CDR3 has 15 residues. For the CDR3, the DNA is TGTGCCAGCAGTTTCTTATTTGGGGAATCCTACGAGCAGTACTTC. Translation: CASSFLFGESYEQYF. The full variable domain, completed using reference TRBV28 and TRBJ2-7, is DVKVTQSSRYLVKRTGEKVFLECVQDMDHENMFWYRQDPGLGLRLIYFSYDVKMKEKGDIPEGYSVSREKKERFSLILESASTNQTSMYLCASSFLFGESYEQYFGPGTRLTVT.

In this sample, this clonotype turned up many times. The chain employs TRBV20-1 and TRBJ2-7, with D possibly being TRBD1 (5 bases). The germline V and J ends were trimmed by 6 bases and 9 bases, with 21 bases remaining between them. Germline CDR1 DFQATT, CDR2 SNEGSKA (reference sequence). The CDR3 extends over 13 amino acids. CDR3 coding DNA: TGCAGTGCCACAGAGGCGGTCCTAACAGGGCAGTACTTC. It translates to CSATEAVLTGQYF.

This clonotype was seen a handful of times. Just one base apart from a much larger clone, this may be a read error. The genes are TRBV2 and TRBJ2-1; TRBD2 might be the D (5 bases). Germline lookup yields CDR1 SNHLY and CDR2 FYNNEI. The CDR3 covers 15 residues. CDR3 in DNA: TGTGCCAGCAGTGAAGACGGGAATGCCTACAATAAGCAGTTCTTC. It specifies CASSEDGNAYNKQFF.

This clonotype was seen a few times. The V and J genes are TRBV6-2 or TRBV6-3 and TRBJ2-1; no definite D call. Germline V gene data show CDR1 as MNHEY and CDR2 as SVGEGT. V was trimmed by 2 bases and J by 0 bases, leaving 8 bases between them. The CDR3 length is 15 residues. The CDR3 region is CASSYISRSYNEQFF. As DNA, the CDR3 is TGTGCCAGCAGTTACATATCCCGCTCCTACAATGAGCAGTTCTTC.

This clonotype was observed at least ten times. The J gene is TRBJ2-7, the V gene TRBV7-2; TRBD2 aligns across 8 bases. The CDR3 contains 14 residues. The germline V gene encodes CDR1 SGHTA and CDR2 FQGNSA. Trimming cost V 5 bases and J 2 bases; bases outside gene matches: 5. In nucleotides, the CDR3 is TGTGCCAGCAGCGACGGGACTAGACCCTACGAGCAGTACTTC. This encodes CASSDGTRPYEQYF.

At least ten counts were recorded for this clonotype. This chain links TRBV11-2 with TRBJ2-7, with D possibly matching TRBD1 (6 bases). With 1 base removed from V and 0 bases from J, the gap between germline ends came to 10 bases. CDR3 length: 15 residues. Germline CDR1 is SGHAT and CDR2 is FQNNGV. The CDR3 region has the DNA TGTGCCAGCAGCTTAGGGGCAGGGGCCTCCTACGAGCAGTACTTC. Residues: CASSLGAGASYEQYF. The full variable domain, completed using reference TRBV11-2 and TRBJ2-7, is EAGVAQSPRYKIIEKRQSVAFWCNPISGHATLYWYQQILGQGPKLLIQFQNNGVVDDSQLPKDRFSAERLKGVDSTLKIQPAKLEDSAVYLCASSLGAGASYEQYFGPGTRLTVT.

The chain has TRBV5-4 and TRBJ2-2; unclear D gene. Germline CDR1 SGHNT, CDR2 YYREEE (reference sequence). The CDR3 spans 14 residues. Trimming stripped 7 bases from V and 4 bases from J, with 14 bases between. CDR3 nucleotides: TGTGCCAGCCGGCGAGAGTCCTCCACCGGGGAGCTGTTTTTT. Translation: CASRRESSTGELFF.

This clonotype was observed a handful of times. The V call is TRBV4-1, the J call TRBJ1-4, with D tentatively TRBD1 (6 bases). The CDR3 covers 18 residues. CDR1 and CDR2 (germline): MGHRA, YSYEKL. Trimming took off 0 bases at V and 4 bases at J, with 18 bases between the two ends. The DNA of the CDR3 is TGCGCCAGCAGCCAAGATGTTTACAGGGTCATTATTAATGAAAAACTGTTTTTT. Encoded protein: CASSQDVYRVIINEKLFF.

This clonotype was found many times. The chain joins TRBV27 to TRBJ1-2, with D perhaps TRBD1 (6 bases). V was cut by 2 bases and J by 4 bases, with 14 bases left in between. Germline-derived CDR1 and CDR2 are MNHEY and SMNVEV (reference sequence). The CDR3 has 15 residues. CDR3 residues: CASSLAGGGVYGYTF. The CDR3 region has the DNA TGTGCCAGCAGTTTAGCCGGGGGCGGGGTCTATGGCTACACCTTC.

This clonotype appeared many times. The rearrangement joins TRBV5-1 to TRBJ2-7, with 8 bases aligning to TRBD1. V was pared by 2 bases and J by 1 base, with 2 bases of the junction left unmatched. CDR3 length: 14 residues. From germline, CDR1 is SGHRS and CDR2 YFSETQ. CDR3 region: CASSFDRGSYEQYF. CDR3 DNA: TGCGCCAGCAGCTTTGACAGGGGATCCTACGAGCAGTACTTC.

This clonotype was counted only a few times. A much larger clone differs by one base, so this may be a read error. The CDR3 bases are TGTGCCAGCAGCTTGGGGGCGACAGGATCAGCTACGCAGTATTTT. Residues: CASSLGATGSATQYF. The genes are TRBV3-1 and TRBJ2-3; D perhaps matches TRBD1 (6 bases). This CDR3 spans 15 amino acids. Germline values: CDR1 LGHDT, CDR2 YNNKEL (reference sequence). Trimming left V 5 bases short and J 8 bases short, with 20 bases between.

The V and J genes are TRBV20-1 and TRBJ1-1; 8 nucleotides agree with TRBD1. With 3 bases clipped from V and 3 bases from J, the junction kept 9 bases outside the gene matches. Germline CDR1 is DFQATT and CDR2 is SNEGSKA (reference sequence). CDR3 length: 15 residues. CDR3 region: CSARDRVGGDTEAFF. The CDR3 bases are TGCAGTGCTAGGGACAGGGTGGGAGGGGACACTGAAGCTTTCTTT.

The table lists this clonotype with many counts. V usage is TRBV2 and J usage is TRBJ2-3, with D unresolved. V was shortened by 0 bases and J by 7 bases, with 5 bases between the two germline ends. The CDR3 has 12 amino acids. Germline V gene lookup returns CDR1 SNHLY and CDR2 FYNNEI. CDR3 DNA sequence: TGTGCCAGCAGTGAAGCGTTCAATACGCAGTATTTT. Its protein is CASSEAFNTQYF.

This clonotype was counted ten times or more. This chain joins TRBV7-8 and TRBJ1-1, with D hard to call. CDR1 and CDR2 from the germline V gene are SGHVS and FQNEAQ. CDR3 size: 13 residues. V dropped 2 bases and J dropped 8 bases, with 12 bases sitting between them. The CDR3 protein is CASSLYSDGEAFF. CDR3 nucleotides: TGTGCCAGCAGCTTATATTCGGACGGCGAAGCTTTCTTT.

This sequence joins TRBV5-6 and TRBJ1-2, with D possibly matching TRBD1 (5 bases). The CDR3 loop spans 14 amino acids. Looked up from germline, CDR1 is SGHDT and CDR2 is YYEEEE. With 3 bases removed from V and 6 bases from J, the gap between germline ends came to 15 bases. CDR3 sequence reads: CASSWGVTSDGYTF. The CDR3 DNA reads as TGTGCCAGCAGCTGGGGGGTTACCTCGGATGGCTACACCTTC.